This record covers a single T cell receptor (beta chain). Its antigen is still unknown. TCRdb ran MiXCR on the 5' RACE reads and lists one entry per CDR3 protein. Among some 1,600,000 distinct CDR3 sequences, around 29% were seen once, and the ten largest hold 0.25% to 0.3%. CDR1 is SGHAT and CDR2 is FQNNGV in the germline V gene. V lost 1 base, J lost 6 bases, and 15 bases lay in between. The CDR3 covers 15 residues. The sample comes from a study of identical twins. Study results and caveats: It was out-of-frame TCR alpha sharing in monozygotic twins that models underestimated. The study reached conclusions through statistical analysis that was cross-sectional, not following the same donors. Researchers reported excess low generation probability among twin-shared out-of-frame alpha sequences.

Sequences were obtained from cord blood. The rearrangement joins TRBV11-2 to TRBJ1-2; D is perhaps TRBD1 (5 bases). The origin of this receptor is a newborn girl in good health. CDR3 sequence (DNA): TGTGCCAGCAGCTTAGGAGGGGTTCAGGCGCATGGCTACACCTTC. Encoded protein: CASSLGGVQAHGYTF.